This TCR beta chain was profiled in a study of cytomegalovirus exposure and HLA in healthy donors. Researchers ran the PCR with 60 Vbeta and 13 Jbeta primers. Only in-frame clones appear in the TCRdb table, and some are missing; sequencing was by immunoSEQ multiplex PCR. The top ten hold approximately 14% of the sample, which has around 190,000 clones, 75% to 80% seen once. Healthy bone marrow donors made up the donors. The study's findings and limits: V- and J-gene trimming of TCR beta was linked (in a later analysis) to a missense DCLRE1C variant. V segments that were indistinguishable, TRBV6-2 and TRBV6-3 among them, were omitted from analysis.

Germline V gives CDR1 MNHNS, CDR2 SASEGT. The length of the CDR3 is 12 residues. Points on this clone: Its antigen is still unknown. The junction and the germline gene differ at one end; a read error may be behind it.

The chain is built from TRBV6-1 and TRBJ2-3; the D gene is possibly TRBD1 (6 bases). This TCR was sampled from a woman in her twenties or thirties in good health and CMV-seropositive. Sequencing was performed on PBMCs. In nucleotides, the CDR3 is TGTGCCAACAGTGTGAAAGGGGGAACGCAGTATTTT. Its translation: CANSVKGGTQYF.